These T cell receptor beta chains were read from a single sample in a study of type 1 regulatory T cells. One entry per CDR3 protein results from TCRdb running MiXCR on the reads. The sample comprises approximately 100,000 distinct CDR3 sequences, about 28% of which are singletons, and about 2% rests with the top ten. Sequenced material: CD4+ T cells, either the whole sample or a sorted fraction (not recorded which). These receptors came from a human donor in good health. The CDR3 runs from the conserved cysteine through the conserved F or W. Fields, in order: V gene, D gene, J gene, clone size, CDR3 DNA, CDR3 protein. The D gene is left open where the match is weak. Not every row has a clone size; where given, it reads once, few, many or a size class.

V gene: TRBV27
D gene: NA
J gene: TRBJ2-2
clone size: few
CDR3 DNA: TGTGCCAGCACCACATGGGGCGGGGAGCTGTTTTTT
CDR3 protein: CASTTWGGELFF

V gene: TRBV20-1
D gene: NA
J gene: TRBJ2-5
clone size: NA
CDR3 DNA: TGCAGTTCCCTATGGCGGGAAGAGACCCAGTACTTC
CDR3 protein: CSSLWREETQYF

V gene: TRBV5-1
D gene: NA
J gene: TRBJ1-1
clone size: NA
CDR3 DNA: TGCGCCAGCAGCTTACCTGCAGAGAACACTGAAGCTTTCTTT
CDR3 protein: CASSLPAENTEAFF

V gene: TRBV6-5
D gene: NA
J gene: TRBJ1-2
clone size: NA
CDR3 DNA: TGTGCCAGCAGCCAAGCAGACAAGGGCGGCTACACCTTC
CDR3 protein: CASSQADKGGYTF

V gene: TRBV5-1
D gene: NA
J gene: TRBJ2-1
clone size: NA
CDR3 DNA: TGCGCCAGCAGCTTGGATCGGACTACTAGCTCCTACAATGAGCAGTTCTTC
CDR3 protein: CASSLDRTTSSYNEQFF

V gene: TRBV7-2
D gene: NA
J gene: TRBJ2-7
clone size: NA
CDR3 DNA: TGTGCCAGCAGCTTAGGCAGCGACTACGAGCAGTACTTC
CDR3 protein: CASSLGSDYEQYF

V gene: TRBV20-1
D gene: NA
J gene: TRBJ2-7
clone size: few
CDR3 DNA: TGCAGTGCTGCCATATACGAGCAGTACTTC
CDR3 protein: CSAAIYEQYF

V gene: TRBV5-1
D gene: NA
J gene: TRBJ2-3
clone size: NA
CDR3 DNA: TGCGCCAGCAGCCCACAACTACGGGGGAGTGCAGATACGCAGTATTTT
CDR3 protein: CASSPQLRGSADTQYF

V gene: TRBV19
D gene: NA
J gene: TRBJ2-7
clone size: NA
CDR3 DNA: TGTGCCAGTAGTACGGACGTAACCTACGAGCAGTACTTC
CDR3 protein: CASSTDVTYEQYF

V gene: TRBV11-2
D gene: NA
J gene: TRBJ2-5
clone size: few
CDR3 DNA: TGTGCCAGCAGCCTCGGGCTAGCGGAGACCCAGTACTTC
CDR3 protein: CASSLGLAETQYF

V gene: TRBV5-1
D gene: NA
J gene: TRBJ2-5
clone size: NA
CDR3 DNA: TGCGCCAGCAGCTTGGCCGAGAGGACGGAGACCCAGTACTTC
CDR3 protein: CASSLAERTETQYF

V gene: TRBV5-4
D gene: TRBD1
J gene: TRBJ2-2
clone size: NA
CDR3 DNA: TGTGCCAGCAGCTTGTCAGGGGGCGGTCACGGGGAGCTGTTTTTT
CDR3 protein: CASSLSGGGHGELFF

V gene: TRBV4-1
D gene: NA
J gene: TRBJ2-6
clone size: few
CDR3 DNA: TGCGCCAGTGGACAACCAACCCCTGGGGCCAACGTCCTGACTTTC
CDR3 protein: CASGQPTPGANVLTF

V gene: TRBV7-8
D gene: NA
J gene: TRBJ2-7
clone size: many
CDR3 DNA: TGTGCCAGCAGATACAGGCTTTCCGGCGAGCAGTACTTC
CDR3 protein: CASRYRLSGEQYF

V gene: TRBV20-1
D gene: TRBD1
J gene: TRBJ1-1
clone size: NA
CDR3 DNA: TGCAGTGTTGACCCAGGGGGCTTTAACACTGAAGCTTTCTTT
CDR3 protein: CSVDPGGFNTEAFF

V gene: TRBV7-2
D gene: TRBD2
J gene: TRBJ2-7
clone size: few
CDR3 DNA: TGTGCCAGCAGCCGGGGACTAGCGGGACAGTACGAGCAGTACTTC
CDR3 protein: CASSRGLAGQYEQYF

V gene: TRBV30
D gene: NA
J gene: TRBJ1-1
clone size: NA
CDR3 DNA: TGTGCCTGGAGTCTGCTGTTCACTGAAGCTTTCTTT
CDR3 protein: CAWSLLFTEAFF

V gene: TRBV11-2
D gene: NA
J gene: TRBJ2-6
clone size: NA
CDR3 DNA: TGTGCCAGCAAACCTGCGAGGCGGGACACTTTGTCTGGGGCCAACGTCCTGACTTTC
CDR3 protein: CASKPARRDTLSGANVLTF

V gene: TRBV5-1
D gene: TRBD2
J gene: TRBJ2-2
clone size: many
CDR3 DNA: TGCGCCAGCAGCCCCGGAGGGACTAGGACCGGGGAGCTGTTTTTT
CDR3 protein: CASSPGGTRTGELFF

V gene: TRBV20-1
D gene: NA
J gene: TRBJ2-3
clone size: NA
CDR3 DNA: TGCAGTGCTAGAGTGGGCAGAACAACCACAGATACGCAGTATTTT
CDR3 protein: CSARVGRTTTDTQYF

V gene: TRBV10-3
D gene: TRBD2
J gene: TRBJ2-3
clone size: few
CDR3 DNA: TGTGCCTCCAGGTCGGGGGGATCGTCCACAGATACGCAGTATTTT
CDR3 protein: CASRSGGSSTDTQYF

V gene: TRBV18
D gene: NA
J gene: TRBJ2-1
clone size: NA
CDR3 DNA: TGTGCCAGCTCATGGGACACGTACAATGAGCAGTTCTTC
CDR3 protein: CASSWDTYNEQFF

V gene: TRBV30
D gene: NA
J gene: TRBJ1-2
clone size: few
CDR3 DNA: TGTGCCTGGAGTGTAGGGACACACTATGGCTACACCTTC
CDR3 protein: CAWSVGTHYGYTF

V gene: TRBV25-1
D gene: NA
J gene: TRBJ2-5
clone size: few
CDR3 DNA: TGTGCCAGCAGTGACGCGTCTAGATCATCCGAGACCCAGTACTTC
CDR3 protein: CASSDASRSSETQYF

V gene: TRBV28
D gene: TRBD2
J gene: TRBJ2-1
clone size: few
CDR3 DNA: TGTGCCAGCAGTTTACTCGGACTAGCGGATACCTACAATGAGCAGTTCTTC
CDR3 protein: CASSLLGLADTYNEQFF

V gene: TRBV15
D gene: NA
J gene: TRBJ2-7
clone size: few
CDR3 DNA: TGTGCCACCAGCAGAGATCTACCGGGCCTAGGTGGTTCTTACGAGCAGTACTTC
CDR3 protein: CATSRDLPGLGGSYEQYF

V gene: TRBV7-6
D gene: TRBD2
J gene: TRBJ2-3
clone size: NA
CDR3 DNA: TGTGCCAGCAGCTTACAACTAGCGGGGCGATACCGCACAGATACGCAGTATTTT
CDR3 protein: CASSLQLAGRYRTDTQYF

V gene: TRBV7-8
D gene: NA
J gene: TRBJ1-4
clone size: few
CDR3 DNA: TGTGCCAGCAGGCAGGACGGTGAAAAACTGTTTTTT
CDR3 protein: CASRQDGEKLFF

V gene: TRBV28
D gene: NA
J gene: TRBJ2-5
clone size: few
CDR3 DNA: TGTGCCAGCAGTTTAGCCGTAGAAGGGACCCAGTACTTC
CDR3 protein: CASSLAVEGTQYF

V gene: TRBV6-6
D gene: TRBD1
J gene: TRBJ1-1
clone size: NA
CDR3 DNA: TGTGCCAGCATCAGTTCGGGACAGATAATGAACACTGAAGCTTTCTTT
CDR3 protein: CASISSGQIMNTEAFF

V gene: TRBV29-1
D gene: NA
J gene: TRBJ2-3
clone size: few
CDR3 DNA: TGCAGCGCAGGGATTGGTACAGATACGCAGTATTTT
CDR3 protein: CSAGIGTDTQYF

V gene: TRBV20-1
D gene: TRBD2
J gene: TRBJ2-1
clone size: few
CDR3 DNA: TGCAGTGCTAGGGGCGGGAGCTCCTACAATGAGCAGTTCTTC
CDR3 protein: CSARGGSSYNEQFF

V gene: TRBV11-2
D gene: NA
J gene: TRBJ2-3
clone size: NA
CDR3 DNA: TGTGCCAGCAGGTCTTCCAGAGTGGGCACAGATACGCAGTATTTT
CDR3 protein: CASRSSRVGTDTQYF

V gene: TRBV12-3/TRBV12-4
D gene: NA
J gene: TRBJ1-1
clone size: NA
CDR3 DNA: TGTGCCAGCAGCGGGGGGATCACCATGAACACTGAAGCTTTCTTT
CDR3 protein: CASSGGITMNTEAFF

V gene: TRBV12-3/TRBV12-4
D gene: NA
J gene: TRBJ2-1
clone size: NA
CDR3 DNA: TGTGCCAGCAGTACCCCAGGGGAACGGTACAATGAGCAGTTCTTC
CDR3 protein: CASSTPGERYNEQFF

V gene: TRBV6-6
D gene: NA
J gene: TRBJ2-3
clone size: NA
CDR3 DNA: TGTGCCAGCAGTTACGATACTTCCCCAGATACGCAGTATTTT
CDR3 protein: CASSYDTSPDTQYF

V gene: TRBV7-8
D gene: NA
J gene: TRBJ2-2
clone size: medium-sized
CDR3 DNA: TGTGCCAGCAGCTTAGCGGTCGGCCTGAACACCGGGGAGCTGTTTTTT
CDR3 protein: CASSLAVGLNTGELFF

V gene: TRBV7-2
D gene: NA
J gene: TRBJ1-5
clone size: NA
CDR3 DNA: TGTGCCAGCAGCGATAGGGCAGTAGATCAGCCCCAGCATTTT
CDR3 protein: CASSDRAVDQPQHF

V gene: TRBV5-5
D gene: NA
J gene: TRBJ2-2
clone size: few
CDR3 DNA: TGTGCCAGCAGCCCGGATACAAGGGAGCTGTTTTTT
CDR3 protein: CASSPDTRELFF

V gene: TRBV3-1
D gene: NA
J gene: TRBJ2-1
clone size: NA
CDR3 DNA: TGTGCCAGCAGCCAAGGTGGACTTCCTGGCATTGAGCAGTTCTTC
CDR3 protein: CASSQGGLPGIEQFF

V gene: TRBV30
D gene: TRBD1
J gene: TRBJ2-3
clone size: NA
CDR3 DNA: TGTGCCTGGAGTGGCAGGGGGTCAGATACGCAGTATTTT
CDR3 protein: CAWSGRGSDTQYF

V gene: TRBV20-1
D gene: TRBD2
J gene: TRBJ2-5
clone size: NA
CDR3 DNA: TGCAGTGCTAGAGCCACTAGCGGGAGCCCCCCAGGGACCCAGTACTTC
CDR3 protein: CSARATSGSPPGTQYF

V gene: TRBV15
D gene: NA
J gene: TRBJ1-5
clone size: NA
CDR3 DNA: TGTGCCACCAGCGGCATCTCGGGGCCCAATCAGCCCCAGCATTTT
CDR3 protein: CATSGISGPNQPQHF

V gene: TRBV25-1
D gene: TRBD2
J gene: TRBJ2-2
clone size: NA
CDR3 DNA: TGTGCCAGCAGTGAACGGGGCGGGGGGAACACCGGGGAGCTGTTTTTT
CDR3 protein: CASSERGGGNTGELFF

V gene: TRBV10-3
D gene: TRBD2
J gene: TRBJ2-1
clone size: NA
CDR3 DNA: TGTGCCATCAAGCGGGAGGATGAGGCTAAGGGATTCAATGAGCAGTTCTTC
CDR3 protein: CAIKREDEAKGFNEQFF